Each of the 5 T cell receptor beta chains below was sequenced from the same sample in a study of Ad26.COV2.S vaccination and SARS-CoV-2 variants. Noted treatment: some 19 received Ad26.COV2.S at low or high dose, single or two shots; about 5 received placebo; per-sample allocation not given. Sampling occurred on day 63 after the first vaccine or placebo injection. Data came from immunoSEQ multiplex PCR; TCRdb stores just in-frame clones and leaves some out. The data hold 300,000 to 400,000 clones, with about 89% observed a single time. Material: peripheral blood, obtained in a trial of Ad26.COV2.S vaccine versus placebo. The receptors derive from a person aged 18 to 59 who received the Ad26.COV2.S COVID-19 vaccine or a placebo.

The V and J genes are TRBV5-1 and TRBJ2-5, with D possibly matching TRBD2 (6 bases). From germline, CDR1 is SGHRS and CDR2 YFSETQ. This CDR3 has 15 residues. Trimming removed 0 bases from V and 5 bases from J, with 14 bases in between. CDR3 DNA sequence: TGCGCCAGCAGCTTGGCTAGCGCGTATGGGGAGACCCAGTACTTC. It yields the protein CASSLASAYGETQYF.

This clone was counted a single time. The chain is built from TRBV5-1 and TRBJ1-1, with a weak D call TRBD1 (5 bases). The CDR3 sequence is 14 residues long. Germline lookup yields CDR1 SGHRS and CDR2 YFSETQ. V lost 4 bases to trimming and J lost 2 bases, with 12 bases between them. Written as DNA, the CDR3 is TGCGCCAGCAGCGAATACCAGGGTAACACTGAAGCTTTCTTT. This sequence encodes CASSEYQGNTEAFF.

The rearrangement links TRBV5-6 to TRBJ2-6; TRBD1 aligns across 9 bases. This CDR3 contains 17 residues. From germline, CDR1 is SGHDT and CDR2 YYEEEE. Trimming at V came to 1 base and at J to 3 bases, leaving 5 bases not matched to a gene. Here the CDR3 DNA reads TGTGCCAGCAGCTTGCCCGGACAGGGGAGTGGGGCCAACGTCCTGACTTTC. Its protein is CASSLPGQGSGANVLTF. Full variable domain (outside the CDR3, taken from reference TRBV5-6 and TRBJ2-6): DAGVTQSPTHLIKTRGQQVTLRCSPKSGHDTVSWYQQALGQGPQFIFQYYEEEERQRGNFPDRFSGHQFPNYSSELNVNALLLGDSALYLCASSLPGQGSGANVLTFGAGSRLTVL.

The V gene is TRBV27, the J gene TRBJ2-2; 10 positions agree with TRBD1. Per the germline V gene, CDR1 is MNHEY and CDR2 is SMNVEV (reference sequence). The CDR3 has 18 residues. J gave up 0 bases and V 4 bases, and 8 bases lay outside the gene matches. CDR3 loop: CASSSLGGQGTNTGELFF. DNA of the CDR3: TGTGCCAGCAGTTCCCTCGGGGGACAGGGGACGAACACCGGGGAGCTGTTTTTT.

The V gene is TRBV12-5, the J gene TRBJ2-1; 12 bases fit TRBD2. Germline V gene data show CDR1 as LGHNT and CDR2 as FRNRAP. V shed 2 bases, J shed 4 bases, and the junction held 6 bases outside the gene matches. The CDR3 covers 17 residues. This CDR3 reads CASGLSRTSGMYNEQFF. Here the CDR3 DNA reads TGTGCTAGTGGTTTGTCCCGGACTAGCGGGATGTACAATGAGCAGTTCTTC.